These 16 T cell receptor beta chains were all obtained from the same sample, sequenced in a study of spatial heterogeneity in lung cancer. TCRdb reanalysed the 5' RACE reads using MiXCR and keeps one entry per CDR3 protein. The table shows 10,000 to 15,000 distinct CDR3 sequences, with 3.9% occurring only once. This sample's time point: sample taken at primary tumor resection. Whole RNA came from tumor, nontumor lung or frozen PBMC and was sequenced without being sorted. The sequencing here drew on PBMCs, taken at surgery. The source is a male donor with early-stage non-small cell lung cancer.

This clonotype was seen ten or more times. This beta chain is off target for a library built for alpha chains, so its abundance means little. J is TRBJ1-5 and V is TRBV12-3 or TRBV12-4; possibly TRBD1 for D (6 bases). CDR3 length: 13 amino acids. V was shortened by 4 bases and J by 6 bases, with 10 bases between the two germline ends. The CDR3 region is CASSWGQGQPQHF. Written as DNA, the CDR3 is TGTGCCAGCAGTTGGGGGCAGGGTCAGCCCCAGCATTTT.

This clonotype was seen many times. Little can be read into the size of this beta chain, an off-target read in a library designed for alpha chains. The gene calls are TRBV20-1 and TRBJ2-1; 8 bases match TRBD2. The germline V gene encodes CDR1 DFQATT and CDR2 SNEGSKA (reference sequence). This CDR3 contains 15 residues. V gave up 1 base and J gave up 8 bases; unmatched junction bases: 10. The CDR3 region is CSARATSGRAYEQFF. CDR3 DNA: TGCAGTGCTAGAGCTACCAGCGGGAGAGCATATGAGCAGTTCTTC.

The sample holds many counts of this clonotype. At one end, the junction sequence differs from germline, possibly due to a read error. The size of this beta chain means little, since it is a stray read in a library made for alpha chains. The chain is built from TRBV28 and TRBJ2-1; 10 nucleotides line up with TRBD2. Germline values: CDR1 MDHEN, CDR2 SYDVKM. This CDR3 comprises 12 residues. In nucleotides, the CDR3 is TGTGCCAGCAGTTTTGGGGGACTAGCGCCCTACTTC. It is translated as CASSFGGLAPYF.

This clonotype showed up many times. Since it is a stray read in a library aimed at alpha chains, this beta chain has a size that is not meaningful. The CDR3 nucleotides read TGCGCCAGCAGCTTGATGGGGGCTGGTGGTGAAAAACTGTTTTTT. This sequence encodes CASSLMGAGGEKLFF. This rearrangement joins TRBV5-1 to TRBJ1-4, with D possibly TRBD1 on 6 matching bases. This CDR3 region has 15 residues. Germline values: CDR1 SGHRS, CDR2 YFSETQ. V lost 1 base to trimming and J lost 7 bases, with 14 bases between them.

By its share, this clonotype is medium-sized. The library was prepared for alpha chains; this beta chain is a stray read, so its frequency means little. The chain has TRBV7-9 and TRBJ2-7, with 9 bases identical to TRBD1. The length of the CDR3 is 14 residues. J was trimmed by 3 bases and V by 5 bases; bases with no gene match: 5. The V gene's germline CDR1 is SEHNR and CDR2 FQNEAQ (reference sequence). CDR3 sequence (DNA): TGTGCCAGCAGCCTCCGGGACAGGGACTACGAGCAGTACTTC. This sequence encodes CASSLRDRDYEQYF. The full variable domain, in which reference TRBV7-9 and TRBJ2-7 provide the parts outside the CDR3, is DTGVSQNPRHKITKRGQNVTFRCDPISEHNRLYWYRQTLGQGPEFLTYFQNEAQLEKSRLLSDRFSAERPKGSFSTLEIQRTEQGDSAMYLCASSLRDRDYEQYFGPGTRLTVT.

As to this clonotype: With the library built for alpha chains, this beta chain is off target and its frequency is not meaningful. The chain carries TRBV28 and TRBJ2-6, with D perhaps TRBD1 (6 bases). This CDR3 contains 15 residues. The germline CDR1 and CDR2 sequences are MDHEN and SYDVKM. V was shortened by 6 bases and J by 0 bases, with 9 bases between the two germline ends. The CDR3: CASSPDSSGANVLTF. CDR3 coding DNA: TGTGCCAGCAGCCCGGACAGCTCTGGGGCCAACGTCCTGACTTTC.

A remark on this clonotype: The library was prepared for alpha chains; this beta chain is a stray read, so its frequency means little. The genes are TRBV7-2 and TRBJ2-7, with D possibly matching TRBD2 (6 bases). In germline, CDR1 is SGHTA, CDR2 FQGNSA. Trimming shortened V by 1 base and J by 0 bases, and 19 bases separated the two germline ends. The CDR3 runs 18 residues. The CDR3 here is CASSLGFLAPRRSYEQYF. CDR3 sequence (DNA): TGTGCCAGCAGCTTAGGGTTCCTAGCGCCCAGACGCTCCTACGAGCAGTACTTC.

This clonotype was observed a handful of times. Since it is a stray read in a library aimed at alpha chains, this beta chain has a size that is not meaningful. The chain is built from TRBV2 and TRBJ2-1; D tentatively reads TRBD1 or TRBD2 (5 bases each). Germline V CDR1 and CDR2: SNHLY, FYNNEI. The V end was cut by 5 bases, the J end by 5 bases, with 10 bases between. The CDR3 has 13 residues. CDR3 bases: TGTGCCAGCAGTTCGTCGGGGCACAATGAGCAGTTCTTC. This codes for CASSSSGHNEQFF.

This clonotype was observed at least ten times. A library prepared for alpha chains yielded this beta chain as an off-target read; its size is of little meaning. V usage is TRBV6-5 and J usage is TRBJ2-1; a weak D match, TRBD1 (5 bases). Trimming stripped 8 bases from V and 1 base from J, with 15 bases between. CDR1 and CDR2 from the germline V gene are MNHEY and SVGAGI. The CDR3 runs 15 residues. This CDR3 is CASLKTAQSYNEQFF. DNA of the CDR3: TGTGCCAGCCTCAAGACAGCCCAGTCCTACAATGAGCAGTTCTTC.

This clonotype was counted a few times. For a library built for alpha chains, this beta chain is a stray read; little rests on its size. J is TRBJ2-1 and V is TRBV6-2 or TRBV6-3; 10 nucleotides agree with TRBD2. Unmatched junction bases numbered 10, after V lost 6 bases and J lost 2 bases. Germline V CDR1 and CDR2: MNHEY, SVGEGT. The CDR3 is made up of 17 amino acids. This CDR3 reads CASSPPSGSHTYNEQFF. CDR3 sequence (DNA): TGTGCCAGCAGCCCCCCTAGCGGGAGTCACACCTACAATGAGCAGTTCTTC.

This clonotype was seen ten or more times. Little can be read into the size of this beta chain, an off-target read in a library designed for alpha chains. CDR3 nucleotide sequence: TGTGCCAGCAGCGGGGACAGATACAATGAGCAGTTCTTC. Its translation is CASSGDRYNEQFF. V is TRBV2 and J is TRBJ2-1; 7 nucleotides agree with TRBD1. Germline CDR1 reads SNHLY; CDR2 reads FYNNEI. V gave up 6 bases and J gave up 4 bases; unmatched junction bases: 3. The CDR3 is 13 amino acids. The variable domain in full, with the rest retrieved from reference TRBV2 and TRBJ2-1, is EPEVTQTPSHQVTQMGQEVILRCVPISNHLYFYWYRQILGQKVEFLVSFYNNEISEKSEIFDDQFSVERPDGSNFTLKIRSTKLEDSAMYFCASSGDRYNEQFFGPGTRLTVL.

There are many counts of this clonotype. Found in a library prepared for alpha chains, this beta chain is an off-target read, and its abundance has little meaning. V gene TRBV29-1 combines with J gene TRBJ1-1; 9 bases fit TRBD1. Germline trimming cut 3 bases from V and 1 base from J; bases unmatched to any gene: 0. Germline CDR1 is SQVTM and CDR2 is ANQGSEA. This CDR3 has 13 amino acids. CDR3 nucleotides: TGCAGCGTTGAGGGACAGGGGAACACTGAAGCTTTCTTT. Translation gives CSVEGQGNTEAFF.

Concerning this clonotype: A clone one base away is much larger, so this may be a read error. This beta chain is an unintended read in a library built for alpha chains; its size means little. This chain connects TRBV2 to TRBJ1-1; a weak D match, TRBD1 (5 bases). Germline-derived CDR1 and CDR2 are SNHLY and FYNNEI. The CDR3 is 12 residues long. CDR3 amino acids: CATQHSGTETFF. CDR3 DNA: TGTGCCACCCAACACAGTGGGACTGAAACTTTCTTT. Based on the CDR3 plus reference TRBV2 and TRBJ1-1, the full variable domain is EPEVTQTPSHQVTQMGQEVILRCVPISNHLYFYWYRQILGQKVEFLVSFYNNEISEKSEIFDDQFSVERPDGSNFTLKIRSTKLEDSAMYFCATQHSGTETFFGQGTRLTVV.

This clonotype was observed a handful of times. This beta chain was picked up by a library intended for alpha chains and is off target, so its count carries little meaning. The chain is built from TRBV5-3 and TRBJ2-4; the D is unclear. TRBV5-3 has ORF status, its function being uncertain. The ends were cut back, 4 bases at V and 0 bases at J, with 14 bases in the middle. The CDR3 consists of 16 residues. The CDR3 region is CARSPRIGLAKNIQYF. The CDR3 DNA follows: TGTGCCAGAAGCCCCCGGATTGGGTTAGCCAAAAACATTCAGTACTTC.

This clonotype was seen ten or more times. The size of this beta chain means little, since it is a stray read in a library made for alpha chains. V and J are TRBV5-1 and TRBJ1-5; D gene uncertain. The V end was cut by 0 bases, the J end by 11 bases, with 18 bases between. CDR3 length: 15 amino acids. The germline V gene has CDR1 SGHRS and CDR2 YFSETQ. CDR3 amino acids: CASSLAGGGSSTQHF. In DNA, the CDR3 is TGCGCCAGCAGCTTGGCCGGCGGCGGGTCATCGACCCAGCATTTT.

Many counts were recorded for this clonotype. One junction end does not reproduce the germline sequence, and a read error may be involved. For a library built for alpha chains, this beta chain is a stray read; little rests on its size. V usage is TRBV2 and J usage is TRBJ1-5; 11 positions match TRBD1. Germline-derived CDR1 and CDR2 are SNHLY and FYNNEI. This CDR3 is 15 amino acids long. The CDR3 sequence is CASREGTGGYQPQHF. CDR3 DNA: TGTGCCAGCAGGGAAGGGACAGGGGGATATCAGCCCCAGCATTTT.